Listed below are T cell receptor beta chains from one sample, sequenced in a study of blood T cell repertoires in COVID-19. Generated by immunoSEQ multiplex PCR, the TCRdb table keeps only in-frame clones and is missing some. The sample records hundreds of thousands of clones, 81% being singletons. Sequencing was carried out using peripheral blood. These receptors were taken from a woman older than 75 with acute or convalescent COVID-19. The CDR3 runs from the conserved cysteine through the conserved F or W.

cdr3_length: 15
v_call: TRBV7-9
cdr3_aa: CASSLGTGTNEKLFF

cdr3_length: 16
v_call: TRBV4-2
cdr3_aa: CASSQDALAGLIEQFF

cdr3_length: 19
v_call: TRBV6-1
cdr3_aa: CASSEAHYSGTGGNQPQHF

cdr3_length: 14
v_call: TRBV5-1
cdr3_aa: CASRVTVDAYEQYF

cdr3_length: 15
v_call: TRBV5-6
cdr3_aa: CASSLRTGTTDTQYF

cdr3_length: 15
v_call: TRBV4-2
cdr3_aa: CASSPGRAANEKLFF

cdr3_length: 11
v_call: TRBV24-1
cdr3_aa: CATPGPNEQYF

cdr3_length: 15
v_call: TRBV5-6
cdr3_aa: CASSLDSLSYNEQFF

cdr3_length: 14
v_call: TRBV2
cdr3_aa: CASRDDRGGYEQYF

cdr3_length: 16
v_call: TRBV7-2
cdr3_aa: CASSFRYGGSPGELFF

cdr3_length: 14
v_call: TRBV6-5
cdr3_aa: CASSRTLVGNTIYF

cdr3_length: 14
v_call: TRBV30
cdr3_aa: CAWTIWTSDYEQYF

cdr3_length: 15
v_call: TRBV6-5
cdr3_aa: CASRDRQAAHQPQHF

cdr3_length: 14
v_call: TRBV3-1/TRBV3-2
cdr3_aa: CASSHGQGREKLFF

cdr3_length: 14
v_call: TRBV2
cdr3_aa: CASSDGRGVGTQYF

cdr3_length: 14
v_call: TRBV2
cdr3_aa: CASSLDMEGQPQHF

cdr3_length: 14
v_call: TRBV2
cdr3_aa: CASRPRQGRNTQYF

cdr3_length: 14
v_call: TRBV10-3
cdr3_aa: CAIRGTSGDNEQFF

cdr3_length: 13
v_call: TRBV12-3/TRBV12-4
cdr3_aa: CASSLAGGAEAFF

cdr3_length: 15
v_call: TRBV10-3
cdr3_aa: CAISESHGEGQPQHF

cdr3_length: 17
v_call: TRBV19
cdr3_aa: CASSSRGQGETNEKLFF

cdr3_length: 15
v_call: TRBV6-5
cdr3_aa: CASRNTGVPGNTIYF

cdr3_length: 15
v_call: TRBV7-3
cdr3_aa: CASSLTSGVPYEQYF

cdr3_length: 16
v_call: TRBV4-2
cdr3_aa: CASSQRDRSSGNTIYF

cdr3_length: 13
v_call: TRBV11-3
cdr3_aa: CASSLDRFTEAFF

cdr3_length: 14
v_call: TRBV7-8
cdr3_aa: CASSRGQFATEAFF

cdr3_length: 17
v_call: TRBV19
cdr3_aa: CASSPGLAGSSTDTQYF

cdr3_length: 12
v_call: TRBV12-3/TRBV12-4
cdr3_aa: CASSSDNYGYTF

cdr3_length: 15
v_call: TRBV19
cdr3_aa: CASSLRQGLNTEAFF

cdr3_length: 13
v_call: TRBV28
cdr3_aa: CARATGQNQPQHF

cdr3_length: 13
v_call: TRBV4-1
cdr3_aa: CASSQNQRETQYF

cdr3_length: 16
v_call: TRBV6-5
cdr3_aa: CASSSHTTGLHEKLFF

cdr3_length: 17
v_call: TRBV18
cdr3_aa: CASSLRTSGALGETQYF

cdr3_length: 13
v_call: TRBV5-1
cdr3_aa: CASSRDQGETQYF

cdr3_length: 18
v_call: TRBV24-1
cdr3_aa: CATSDFGREGPWGDTQYF

cdr3_length: 13
v_call: TRBV5-1
cdr3_aa: CASSSTGDTEAFF

cdr3_length: 16
v_call: TRBV18
cdr3_aa: CASSPTGTGVGYGYTF

cdr3_length: 11
v_call: TRBV5-1
cdr3_aa: CASSSQETQYF

cdr3_length: 15
v_call: TRBV2
cdr3_aa: CASSLAGDGPDTQYF

cdr3_length: 14
v_call: TRBV6-4
cdr3_aa: CASRDTLRGYGYTF

cdr3_length: 14
v_call: TRBV18
cdr3_aa: CASSPVDSNQPQHF

cdr3_length: 16
v_call: TRBV3-1/TRBV3-2
cdr3_aa: CASSQGQGGAGNTIYF

cdr3_length: 15
v_call: TRBV12-2
cdr3_aa: CASRDRPGQGYEQYF

cdr3_length: 12
v_call: TRBV5-1
cdr3_aa: CASSLVADTQYF

cdr3_length: 16
v_call: TRBV28
cdr3_aa: CASSRWAHEPGNTIYF

cdr3_length: 12
v_call: TRBV7-9
cdr3_aa: CASSRQDYGYTF

cdr3_length: 13
v_call: TRBV19
cdr3_aa: CASSSTHQETQYF

cdr3_length: 13
v_call: TRBV19
cdr3_aa: CASSIERGETQYF

cdr3_length: 13
v_call: TRBV3-1/TRBV3-2
cdr3_aa: CASSQTLSQGYTF

cdr3_length: 12
v_call: TRBV6-5
cdr3_aa: CASTMGGYGYTF

cdr3_length: 15
v_call: TRBV19
cdr3_aa: CASSILRQNTGELFF

cdr3_length: 13
v_call: TRBV10-3
cdr3_aa: CAIRAGTGQPQHF

cdr3_length: 14
v_call: TRBV7-2
cdr3_aa: CASSPRQLNTEAFF

cdr3_length: 14
v_call: TRBV28
cdr3_aa: CASSSLGQIYGYTF

cdr3_length: 15
v_call: TRBV7-2
cdr3_aa: CASSLETGSYNEQFF

cdr3_length: 14
v_call: TRBV28
cdr3_aa: CASFGDSANEKLFF

cdr3_length: 11
v_call: TRBV19
cdr3_aa: CASSPGTEAFF

cdr3_length: 15
v_call: TRBV9
cdr3_aa: CASSVGSYSNQPQHF

cdr3_length: 19
v_call: TRBV27
cdr3_aa: CASTRRGTSGGSPSDTQYF

cdr3_length: 11
v_call: TRBV6-5
cdr3_aa: CASRAGDTIYF